This T cell receptor beta chain was sequenced for a study of blood T cell repertoires in COVID-19 (dated by TCRdb to the early 2020s). Context from the whole study: Collaborator samples came from the United States, Italy and Spain and covered acute and convalescent phases of COVID-19. The prospective study material was composed of cDNA or gDNA derived from T cells, B-cell-depleted T cells, or PBMCs. Deeply sampled blood TCRbeta repertoires from subjects exposed to, actively infected with, or recovered from COVID-19 were included in the dataset. The repertoires were released in a freely available public database meant as a resource for research on the immune response to SARS-CoV-2. The samples were drawn from the first 160 participants of the ongoing ImmuneRACE study and from about 1,200 subjects provided by 6 global collaborators. The sample metadata nearly always contained a de-identified subject ID, COVID-19 status, age in years and sex. Where available, HLA class I and class II types were obtained from metadata supplied by the sample provider rather than from assay-based typing. The paper as a whole reports these results and caveats: The quantity of clinical and demographic metadata differed by source and by participant and was supplied without curation.

Concerning this clone: The antigen it binds to is not known. No quality values exist for individual bases; no much larger clone is one base distant.

In Seattle, one collaborating source enrolled patients while the infection was active and tracked those patients longitudinally over the course of disease. Whole blood was collected in K2EDTA tubes by collaborating institutions according to the institutions' own protocols. Collaborator samples were shipped for TCRbeta analysis as frozen whole blood, isolated PBMCs, or DNA extracted from either sample type. For CDR1 and CDR2, the germline V gene (reference sequence) lists GTSNPN and SVGIG. The CDR3 covers 12 residues, taking in both the cysteine and the phenylalanine. Only the CDR3 part of the read is kept: 36 bases, read in frame from the first base. Trimming removed 4 bases from V and 7 bases from J, leaving 13 bases between the germline ends. TCRbeta CDR3 regions were amplified from genomic DNA by means of the immunoSEQ Assay, a bias-controlled multiplex PCR. In the original analysis: Nucleated cell counts per sample were estimated from amplification of reference gene primers within the assay. To quantify the absolute abundance of each unique TCRbeta CDR3 rearrangement, sequence reads were collapsed and filtered. For each sample, productive Simpson clonality was calculated as the square root of Simpson's diversity index over productive rearrangements. As stored in TCRdb, this immuneACCESS dataset retains in-frame rearrangements with V and J assigned. A fraction of the clones does not appear; measured against another copy, unresolved V genes explain less than half of the discrepancy, and the remainder lacks a known reason. From that table come the V and J calls and clone size; the DNA was used to work out D and trimming. The sample table lists fewer than 350,000 clones, more than 80% of them with a count of one. The ten largest clones add up to more than 6% of the sample.

The sequence joins TRBV30 to TRBJ1-1; the D gene is perhaps TRBD1, from 5 matching bases. The TCR comes from a woman aged 30 to 39 with COVID-19, enrolled during active disease. Material for sequencing was peripheral blood. In nucleotides, the sequence is TGTGCCTGGATGGACACGGTCCTTGAAGCTTTCTTT. Its translation is CAWMDTVLEAFF. With all but the CDR3 taken from the reference TRBV30 and TRBJ1-1 genes, the full variable domain is: SQTIHQWPATLVQPVGSPLSLECTVEGTSNPNLYWYRQAAGRGLQLLFYSVGIGQISSEVPQNLSASRPQDRQFILSSKKLLLSDSGFYLCAWMDTVLEAFFGQGTRLTVV.